This T cell receptor beta chain comes out of a study of T-cell reconstitution after alpha-beta-depleted transplantation in children. CDR3 length: 17 residues. V lost 0 bases, J lost 2 bases, and 15 bases lay in between. CDR1 and CDR2 from the germline V gene are SGHRS and YFSETQ. Unique molecular identifiers were used to barcode this TCRbeta library. MiXCR, applied by TCRdb to the PCR reads, yields one record per CDR3 protein. The sample has 450,000 to 600,000 distinct CDR3 sequences; 18% are singletons. V usage is TRBV5-1 and J usage is TRBJ2-1, with D possibly being TRBD2 (6 bases). The clonotype comes from a human donor who donated a stem cell graft to a child with acute lymphoblastic leukemia. The material sequenced was PBMCs from the stem cell graft donor, taken from the stem cell graft. The CDR3 DNA reads as TGCGCCAGCAGCTTGGCATCGGGAGCGGGCCCCTACAATGAGCAGTTCTTC. Its translation: CASSLASGAGPYNEQFF.